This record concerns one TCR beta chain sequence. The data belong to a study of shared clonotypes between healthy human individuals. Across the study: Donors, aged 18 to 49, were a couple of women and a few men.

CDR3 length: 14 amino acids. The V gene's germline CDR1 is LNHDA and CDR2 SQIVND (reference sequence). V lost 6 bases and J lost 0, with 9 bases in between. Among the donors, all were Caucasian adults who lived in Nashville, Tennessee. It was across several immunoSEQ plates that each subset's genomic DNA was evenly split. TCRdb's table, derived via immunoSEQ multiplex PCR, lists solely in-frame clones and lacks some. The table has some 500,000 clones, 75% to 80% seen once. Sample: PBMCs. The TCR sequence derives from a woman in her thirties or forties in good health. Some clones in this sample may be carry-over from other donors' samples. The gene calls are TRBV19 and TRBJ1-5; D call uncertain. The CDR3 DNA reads TGTGCCAGTAGATTACACAATAGCAATCAGCCCCAGCATTTT. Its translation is CASRLHNSNQPQHF.